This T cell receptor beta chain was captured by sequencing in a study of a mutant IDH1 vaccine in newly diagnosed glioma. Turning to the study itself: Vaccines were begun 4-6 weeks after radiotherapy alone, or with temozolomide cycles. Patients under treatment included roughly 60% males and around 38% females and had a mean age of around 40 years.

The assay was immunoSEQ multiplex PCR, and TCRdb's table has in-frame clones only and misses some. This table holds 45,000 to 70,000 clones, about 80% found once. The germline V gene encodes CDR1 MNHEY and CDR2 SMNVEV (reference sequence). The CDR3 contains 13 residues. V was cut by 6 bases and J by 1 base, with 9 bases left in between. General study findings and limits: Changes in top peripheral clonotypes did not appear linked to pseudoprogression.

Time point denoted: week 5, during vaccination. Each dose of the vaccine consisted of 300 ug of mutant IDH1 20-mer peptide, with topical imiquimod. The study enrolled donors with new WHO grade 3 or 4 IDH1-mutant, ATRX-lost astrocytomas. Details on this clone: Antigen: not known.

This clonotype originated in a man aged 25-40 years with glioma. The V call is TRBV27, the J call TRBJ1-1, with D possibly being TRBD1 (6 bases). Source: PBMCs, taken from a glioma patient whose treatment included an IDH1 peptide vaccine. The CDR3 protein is CASRRQENTEAFF. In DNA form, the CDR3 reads TGTGCCAGCAGACGACAGGAGAACACTGAAGCTTTCTTT.